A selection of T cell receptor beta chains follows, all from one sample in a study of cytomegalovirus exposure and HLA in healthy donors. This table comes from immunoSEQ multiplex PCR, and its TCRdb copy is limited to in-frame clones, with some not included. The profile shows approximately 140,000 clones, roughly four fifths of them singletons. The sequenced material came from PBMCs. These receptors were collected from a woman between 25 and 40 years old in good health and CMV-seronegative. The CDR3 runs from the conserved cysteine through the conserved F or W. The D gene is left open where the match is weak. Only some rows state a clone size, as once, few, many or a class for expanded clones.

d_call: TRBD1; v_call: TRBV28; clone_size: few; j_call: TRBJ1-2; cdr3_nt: TGTGCCAGCATCCAGGGGGGACGTGGCTACACCTTC; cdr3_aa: CASIQGGRGYTF
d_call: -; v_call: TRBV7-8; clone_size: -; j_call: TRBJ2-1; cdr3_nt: TGTGCCAGCGGCGAGTCGGGATTTAACGGGGTCTACAATGAGCAGTTCTTC; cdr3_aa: CASGESGFNGVYNEQFF
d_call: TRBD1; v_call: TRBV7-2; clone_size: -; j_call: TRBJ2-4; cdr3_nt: TGTGCCAGCAGCCCGGACAGGATAAACATTCAGTACTTC; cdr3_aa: CASSPDRINIQYF
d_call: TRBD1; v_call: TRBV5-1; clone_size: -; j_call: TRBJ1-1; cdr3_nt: TGCGCCAGCAAGGCGCCGGGACAGCCCAACACTGAAGCTTTCTTT; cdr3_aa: CASKAPGQPNTEAFF
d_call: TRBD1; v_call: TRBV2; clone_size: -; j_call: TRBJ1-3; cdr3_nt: TGTGCCAGCAGTTCGCAGGGGGCTGGAAACACCATATATTTT; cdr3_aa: CASSSQGAGNTIYF
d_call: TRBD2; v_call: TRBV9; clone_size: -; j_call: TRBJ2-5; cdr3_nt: TGTGCCAGCAGCGTAGCCCCGGGGGGGGCGAGGGAGACCCAGTACTTC; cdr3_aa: CASSVAPGGARETQYF
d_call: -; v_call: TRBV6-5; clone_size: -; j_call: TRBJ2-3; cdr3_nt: TGTGCCAGCAGTGACACTTTCACAGATACGCAGTATTTT; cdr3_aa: CASSDTFTDTQYF
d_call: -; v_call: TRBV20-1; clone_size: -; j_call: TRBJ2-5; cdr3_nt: TGCAGTGCACTCTACCAAGAGACCCAGTACTTC; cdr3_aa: CSALYQETQYF
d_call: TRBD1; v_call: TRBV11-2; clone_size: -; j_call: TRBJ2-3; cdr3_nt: TGTGCCAGCAGCATCCGGGACAGGGGATTGACAGATACGCAGTATTTT; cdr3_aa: CASSIRDRGLTDTQYF
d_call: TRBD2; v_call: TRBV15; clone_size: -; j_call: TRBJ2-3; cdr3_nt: TGTGCCACCAGCAGACTCGGGGGGACAGATACGCAGTATTTT; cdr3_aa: CATSRLGGTDTQYF
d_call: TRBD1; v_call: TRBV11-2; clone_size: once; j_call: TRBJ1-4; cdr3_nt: TGTGCCAGCAGCTCGATTCCGGGACAGGGGATTGAAAAACTGTTTTTT; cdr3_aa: CASSSIPGQGIEKLFF
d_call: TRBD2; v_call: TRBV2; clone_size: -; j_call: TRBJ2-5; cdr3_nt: TGTGCCAGCAGTGGCACGGGGGGTCCACCCGATGAGACCCAGTACTTC; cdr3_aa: CASSGTGGPPDETQYF
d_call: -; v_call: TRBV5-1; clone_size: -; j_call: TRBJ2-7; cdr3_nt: TGCGCCAGCAGCTTCCAGGGTTTCTACGAGCAGTACTTC; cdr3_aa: CASSFQGFYEQYF